This TCR beta chain was obtained from a study of blood T cells in healthy people across ages. As for the study in general: The template switching approach captured approximately one barcoded beta molecule for every two T cells.

Regarding the study as a whole: In older individuals, TCR beta diversity per million T cells was lower, falling roughly linearly with age. Whereas aged donors had fewer naive CD4+ cells, long-lived donors had more of them and higher diversity.

For this clonotype: Its antigen is as yet unknown.

RNA extraction gave at least 5 micrograms of total RNA per sample. A J-beta primer mix and a sample-barcoded 5' primer were used in a second PCR of roughly 6 to 12 cycles. TCRdb passed the 5' RACE reads through MiXCR, listing each CDR3 protein once. The sample has around 1.5 million distinct CDR3 sequences; roughly 45% are singletons. V lost 0 bases and J lost 4; bases outside the gene matches: 7. The germline CDR1 and CDR2 sequences are DFQATT and SNEGSKA (reference sequence). The CDR3 totals 16 residues. The sequence was collected from a woman in her late teens or twenties in good health. Material: blood. The chain carries TRBV20-1 and TRBJ1-1, with 11 bases lining up with TRBD1. The CDR3 nucleotides read TGCAGTGCTAGAGATTGGGGACAGGGGGGGACCACTGAAGCTTTCTTT. Protein product: CSARDWGQGGTTEAFF.